This TCR beta chain stems from a study of cytomegalovirus exposure and HLA in healthy donors. The overall study: In an earlier analysis, 90 million to 120 million unique TCR beta sequences were found from some 170 million T cells.

Points from the study as a whole: Prior analysis indicated that the majority of TCR beta V segments exhibited productivity approximately 87% or approximately 30% of the time. CMV serostatus alone was available as immune exposure information.

Primers included in the PCR were 60 Vbeta and 13 Jbeta primers. Profiled with immunoSEQ multiplex PCR; TCRdb holds only in-frame clones, not every one. The sample yields around 190,000 clones, roughly 77% seen once. About this clone: Antigen: not known. An end of the junction does not agree with germline; a read error may underlie this.

The CDR3 runs 15 residues. The germline V gene encodes CDR1 SGHVS and CDR2 FNYEAQ. The receptor's source is a woman aged 45-65 years in good health and CMV-seronegative. This sequence joins TRBV7-6 and TRBJ1-6, with TRBD1 as a possible D gene (5 bases). The sequenced sample was PBMCs. CDR3 loop: CASSLRGSRNSPLHF. CDR3 nucleotides: TGTGCTAGCAGCTTAAGGGGTTCGAGAAACTCACCCCTCCACTTT.